Shown below are 13 T cell receptor beta chains from a single sample sequenced in a study of blood T cell repertoires in COVID-19. Sequenced by immunoSEQ multiplex PCR; TCRdb stores in-frame clones only, minus some. The table includes roughly 140,000 clones, almost 90% detected once. The sample taken for sequencing was peripheral blood. The receptors derive from a man aged 50 to 60 with active or convalescent COVID-19.

The rearrangement uses TRBV28 and TRBJ1-5, with 8 bases aligning to TRBD1. The V segment lost 6 bases and the J segment 1 base; nucleotides outside the gene matches: 5. Germline CDR1 MDHEN, CDR2 SYDVKM. The CDR3 is 15 residues long. CDR3 nucleotide sequence: TGTGCCAGCAGAGGACAGGGCCTCAGCAATCAGCCCCAGCATTTT. The encoded protein is CASRGQGLSNQPQHF. Based on the CDR3 plus reference TRBV28 and TRBJ1-5, the full variable domain is DVKVTQSSRYLVKRTGEKVFLECVQDMDHENMFWYRQDPGLGLRLIYFSYDVKMKEKGDIPEGYSVSREKKERFSLILESASTNQTSMYLCASRGQGLSNQPQHFGDGTRLSIL.

The rearrangement links TRBV24-1 to TRBJ2-2, with 9 positions matching TRBD1. Trimming removed 1 base from V and 1 base from J; junction bases left unmatched: 9. This CDR3 comprises 19 residues. Germline CDR1 KGHDR, CDR2 SFDVKD. The CDR3, as DNA: TGTGCCACCAGTGATTTTTTGGGACAGGGCCCTTTGAACACCGGGGAGCTGTTTTTT. Its protein product is CATSDFLGQGPLNTGELFF.

The genes are TRBV3-1 (or the pseudogene TRBV3-2) and TRBJ1-2; D may be TRBD1 (5 bases). The CDR3 contains 14 residues. Germline V lookup: CDR1 LGHDT, CDR2 YNNKEL (reference sequence). V lost 4 bases and J lost 6, with 15 bases in between. As DNA, the CDR3 is TGTGCCAGCAGCCCGGGGAGGGAAGGGGATGGCTACACCTTC. Translated, it gives CASSPGREGDGYTF.

CDR3 region: CATSREILSYEQYF. As DNA, the CDR3 is TGTGCCACCAGCAGAGAGATACTGTCCTACGAGCAGTACTTC. The V and J genes are TRBV15 and TRBJ2-7; no definite D call. The CDR3 totals 14 residues. V was pared by 0 bases and J by 1 base, with 7 bases between. Germline CDR1 and CDR2: LNHNV and YYDKDF (reference sequence). The variable domain in full, completed from reference TRBV15 and TRBJ2-7, reads DAMVIQNPRYQVTQFGKPVTLSCSQTLNHNVMYWYQQKSSQAPKLLFHYYDKDFNNEADTPDNFQSRRPNTSFCFLDIRSPGLGDTAMYLCATSREILSYEQYFGPGTRLTVT.

This clone was recorded only once. This sequence joins TRBV19 and TRBJ2-1; the match to TRBD2 covers 9 bases. CDR3 size: 16 residues. Germline CDR1 is LNHDA and CDR2 is SQIVND (reference sequence). V lost 9 bases, J lost 0 bases, and 9 bases stayed unmatched. CDR3 bases: TGTGCCAGCGTAGGGGCGGGAGGGAGCTCCTACAATGAGCAGTTCTTC. The encoded protein is CASVGAGGSSYNEQFF. Combining the CDR3 with reference TRBV19 and TRBJ2-1 gives the whole variable domain DGGITQSPKYLFRKEGQNVTLSCEQNLNHDAMYWYRQDPGQGLRLIYYSQIVNDFQKGDIAEGYSVSREKKESFPLTVTSAQKNPTAFYLCASVGAGGSSYNEQFFGPGTRLTVL.

J is TRBJ2-5 and V is TRBV7-3; TRBD2 matches at 8 bases. Germline assignment: CDR1 SGHTA and CDR2 FQGTGA. The CDR3 loop spans 15 amino acids. V trimming: 5 bases; J trimming: 4 bases; junction bases outside the gene matches: 9. CDR3 region: CASSQTAGVAETQYF. CDR3 DNA sequence: TGTGCCAGCAGCCAAACAGCGGGAGTGGCAGAGACCCAGTACTTC.

The rearrangement joins TRBV10-3 to TRBJ2-7, with D perhaps matching TRBD2 (6 bases). The length of the CDR3 is 14 residues. The V gene lost 6 bases and the J gene lost 2 bases, with 14 bases spanning the gap. CDR1 and CDR2 from the germline V gene are ENHRY and SYGVKD. CDR3 in amino acids: CAIRTPSAAYEQYF. As DNA, the CDR3 is TGTGCCATCAGGACCCCTAGCGCAGCCTACGAGCAGTACTTC.

J is TRBJ2-1 and V is TRBV5-4, with TRBD2 matching over 12 bases. This CDR3 comprises 16 residues. V was clipped by 4 bases and J by 10 bases; unmatched bases: 12. The germline CDR1 and CDR2 sequences are SGHNT and YYREEE (reference sequence). The CDR3 sequence: CASSRKLAGGGKEQFF. CDR3 DNA: TGTGCCAGCAGCCGAAAACTAGCGGGAGGTGGGAAGGAGCAGTTCTTC.

This chain connects TRBV6-5 to TRBJ2-7; 9 bases align to TRBD1. With V trimmed by 5 bases and J by 6 bases, 8 bases remained unmatched. The germline gives CDR1 MNHEY, CDR2 SVGAGI. This CDR3 is 14 amino acids long. The CDR3 sequence is CASSTPGQGTEQYF. CDR3 sequence (DNA): TGTGCCAGCAGTACCCCGGGACAGGGAACCGAGCAGTACTTC.

This chain links TRBV6-5 with TRBJ1-5; 8 bases match TRBD1. V was clipped by 6 bases and J by 3 bases; unmatched bases: 7. The germline CDR1 and CDR2 sequences are MNHEY and SVGAGI. This CDR3 has 15 residues. CDR3 sequence reads: CASRPDRADNQPQHF. CDR3 coding DNA: TGTGCCAGCAGGCCGGACAGGGCTGACAATCAGCCCCAGCATTTT.

This clone has only one observation. The V and J genes are TRBV15 and TRBJ1-6; 7 nucleotides line up with TRBD1. V lost 0 bases and J lost 8; bases outside the gene matches: 4. The CDR3 consists of 15 residues. CDR1 and CDR2 from the germline V gene are LNHNV and YYDKDF (reference sequence). The CDR3 sequence: CATSRDRGQYSPLHF. CDR3 bases: TGTGCCACCAGCAGAGATCGGGGACAGTATTCACCCCTCCACTTT.

This chain connects TRBV10-3 to TRBJ2-1, with 11 bases matching TRBD1. Germline CDR1 is ENHRY and CDR2 is SYGVKD. The V segment lost 6 bases and the J segment 5 bases; nucleotides outside the gene matches: 6. This CDR3 is built from 15 residues. The CDR3 DNA reads TGTGCCATCAGCCCGGACAGGGGGCGCGACAATGAGCAGTTCTTC. Translated, it gives CAISPDRGRDNEQFF.

This sequence joins TRBV7-8 and TRBJ1-5, with TRBD1 matching over 11 bases. The CDR3 sequence is 15 residues long. Germline assignment: CDR1 SGHVS and CDR2 FQNEAQ. V was pared by 5 bases and J by 6 bases, with 6 bases of the junction left unmatched. This CDR3 is CASSRTGGAGQPQHF. The CDR3 DNA is TGTGCCAGCAGCAGGACAGGGGGCGCGGGTCAGCCCCAGCATTTT.